The source of this TCR beta chain is a study of T-cell reconstitution after alpha-beta-depleted transplantation in children (dated by TCRdb to the mid-2010s). A note on the overall study: Using TCR repertoire profiling, the study quantitatively followed how T-cell immune reconstitution unfolded in children after TCRalphabeta/CD19-depleted allogeneic hematopoietic cell transplantation.

Paper-wide results and their limitations: Over subsequent months, a decline in hyperexpanded clone frequencies was noted, and after one year, T-cell counts and TCRbeta diversity were mostly ascribed to newly produced T cells. In some patients, high TCRbeta diversity at day 60 was attributed to recipient T cells and intrathymic progenitors that had survived conditioning. The apparently early recovery of alphabetaT-cell counts about two months after transplant reportedly depended on only several hundred rapidly expanded clones that came from non-depleted graft cells.

Library generation was performed with PCR. Sequencing took place on an Illumina HiSeq 2500. Molecular barcoding was employed in the preparation of TCR libraries, with unique molecular identifiers being used to normalize TCRbeta repertoire quantification. TCRdb's own reprocessing of the public reads used fastp at Q25 and MiXCR and kept productive beta chains. Every distinct CDR3 protein forms one entry, paired with its most common genes and DNA. This sample comprises 540,000 or so distinct CDR3 sequences, around 23% of them detected only once. Together, the top ten hold 12% to 15% of the sample. This specimen's treatment or condition label, interpreted: allogeneic hematopoietic cell transplantation with graft depleted of TCRalphabeta T cells and CD19 B cells. The transplant recipients were children given TCRalphabeta/CD19-depleted allogeneic hematopoietic cell grafts. This clonotype was seen more than once but under ten times. It has no known antigen specificity. Per-base qualities were not stored, and no clone one base away is much larger.

The sequenced sample was PBMCs, mostly from graft donor cells, obtained 360 days after TCRalphabeta/CD19-depleted stem cell transplant. The TCR comes from a boy under three years old who had a stem cell transplant for acute myeloid leukemia, so the T cells may come from the graft donor.

The nucleotide sequence is given as TGCAGTGCTAGAGAGGTGCAGGGTCGACCAGATACGCAGTATTTT. This translates into CSAREVQGRPDTQYF. The chain is encoded by TRBV20-1 joined to TRBJ2-3; tentative D gene TRBD1, with 5 bases matching. From the cysteine through the phenylalanine, the CDR3 covers 15 amino acids. The entry retains the CDR3 DNA only, 45 bases that are in frame from base 1. Relative to germline, V is 0 bases shorter and J is 4 bases shorter, with 14 bases between their ends. From the germline V gene (reference sequence), CDR1 is DFQATT and CDR2 is SNEGSKA.